Following are 21 T cell receptor beta chains from one sample sequenced in a study of T cell changes during pregnancy in multiple sclerosis. TCRdb's table, derived via immunoSEQ multiplex PCR, lists solely in-frame clones and lacks some. The sample lists 95,000 to 100,000 clones; more than 85% were seen once. Sample: peripheral blood, taken in the second trimester of pregnancy. These receptors all come from a female donor with multiple sclerosis, enrolled in a pregnancy study.

This chain's CDR3 is CASSPGLAVHNEQFF. The CDR3 DNA follows: TGTGCCAGCAGTCCCGGACTAGCGGTCCACAATGAGCAGTTCTTC. The genes are TRBV27 and TRBJ2-1; 10 bases fit TRBD2. The ends lost 5 bases at V and 5 bases at J; junction bases unmatched: 6. Germline CDR1 is MNHEY and CDR2 is SMNVEV (reference sequence). The CDR3 totals 15 residues.

To note about this clone: A junction boundary mismatches the germline segment, possibly from a read error. The chain combines TRBV20-1 with TRBJ2-7, with TRBD2 identical over 7 bases. The CDR3 consists of 10 residues. CDR1 and CDR2 from the germline V gene are DFQATT and SNEGSKA (reference sequence). The CDR3 region has the DNA TGCAGTGCGTCTCCTAGCGGTACTCTATTC. Translated: CSASPSGTLF.

The genes are TRBV14 and TRBJ2-7; TRBD2 matches at 10 bases. The CDR3 runs 17 residues. The V gene end was trimmed by 0 bases and the J gene end by 4 bases; junction bases not matched to a gene: 9. The germline CDR1 and CDR2 sequences are SGHDN and FVKESK. DNA for the CDR3: TGTGCCAGCAGCCAAGATCTAGCGGGAGCACTCAATTACGAGCAGTACTTC. Its translation: CASSQDLAGALNYEQYF.

Details on this clone: The identical CDR3 is also encoded by other nucleotide sequences in the sample. The chain carries TRBV19 and TRBJ2-7, with a possible D match to TRBD2 (5 bases). The germline gives CDR1 LNHDA, CDR2 SQIVND (reference sequence). The CDR3 totals 14 residues. Trimming removed 3 bases from V and 2 bases from J, with 11 bases in between. The chain's CDR3 is CASSMDGGPYEQYF. The CDR3 coding sequence is TGTGCCAGTAGTATGGATGGAGGTCCCTACGAGCAGTACTTC. The entire variable domain, with the rest obtained from reference TRBV19 and TRBJ2-7, is as follows: DGGITQSPKYLFRKEGQNVTLSCEQNLNHDAMYWYRQDPGQGLRLIYYSQIVNDFQKGDIAEGYSVSREKKESFPLTVTSAQKNPTAFYLCASSMDGGPYEQYFGPGTRLTVT.

This clone has a handful of counts. The J gene is TRBJ1-1, the V gene TRBV18; 7 positions agree with TRBD1. Germline values: CDR1 KGHSH, CDR2 LQKENI. V lost 6 bases, J lost 6 bases, and 10 bases stayed unmatched. The CDR3 runs 14 residues. The CDR3 DNA reads as TGTGCCAGCTCCCAGCGAGGGGGCCTCGCTGAAGCTTTCTTT. It yields the protein CASSQRGGLAEAFF. Full variable domain (outside the CDR3, taken from reference TRBV18 and TRBJ1-1): NAGVMQNPRHLVRRRGQEARLRCSPMKGHSHVYWYRQLPEEGLKFMVYLQKENIIDESGMPKERFSAEFPKEGPSILRIQQVVRGDSAAYFCASSQRGGLAEAFFGQGTRLTVV.

This rearrangement joins TRBV20-1 to TRBJ2-7, with TRBD2 as a possible D gene (5 bases). Germline V gene lookup returns CDR1 DFQATT and CDR2 SNEGSKA (reference sequence). V was cut by 5 bases and J by 7 bases, with 12 bases left in between. CDR3 size: 11 residues. DNA for the CDR3: TGCAGTGCTTCCAGGACGGGAGAGCAGTACTTC. Translated: CSASRTGEQYF.

V and J are TRBV28 and TRBJ1-2; 9 bases are shared with TRBD1. Losses at the gene ends were 6 bases for V and 8 bases for J; bases not matched to a gene: 10. This CDR3 is built from 14 residues. Germline values: CDR1 MDHEN, CDR2 SYDVKM. The CDR3 nucleotides read TGTGCCAGCAGGCTTCCGGGACAGGGAATAGGCTACACCTTC. This translates into CASRLPGQGIGYTF.

This chain connects TRBV28 to TRBJ2-1, with 12 bases identical to TRBD2. This CDR3 contains 18 residues. The V and J ends lost 6 bases and 8 bases, in that order; junction bases with no gene match: 17. The germline V gene encodes CDR1 MDHEN and CDR2 SYDVKM. The CDR3, as DNA: TGTGCCAGCAGCCCCCTAAAACGACTAGCGGGAGTATTGGATGAGCAGTTCTTC. It codes for CASSPLKRLAGVLDEQFF.

The rearrangement joins TRBV9 to TRBJ2-2; unclear D gene. The CDR3 runs 16 residues. Germline V CDR1 and CDR2: SGDLS, YYNGEE. V lost 3 bases, J lost 0 bases, and 12 bases lay in between. CDR3 DNA sequence: TGTGCCAGCAGCGCAATTATTCCAGCGAACACCGGGGAGCTGTTTTTT. Its protein product is CASSAIIPANTGELFF. Supplemented by reference TRBV9 and TRBJ2-2, the full variable domain reads DSGVTQTPKHLITATGQRVTLRCSPRSGDLSVYWYQQSLDQGLQFLIQYYNGEERAKGNILERFSAQQFPDLHSELNLSSLELGDSALYFCASSAIIPANTGELFFGEGSRLTVL.

V usage is TRBV5-1 and J usage is TRBJ2-1; a possible D gene is TRBD2 (6 bases). Germline-derived CDR1 and CDR2 are SGHRS and YFSETQ. Trimming stripped 0 bases from V and 4 bases from J, with 11 bases between. The CDR3 runs to 15 residues. The CDR3 here is CASSLVSGRYNEQFF. The CDR3 region has the DNA TGCGCCAGCAGCTTGGTTAGCGGACGTTACAATGAGCAGTTCTTC.

The rearrangement links TRBV19 to TRBJ2-7, with TRBD1 matching 8 bases. The CDR3 is 13 amino acids. After removal of 6 bases from V and 3 bases from J, the junction contained 4 bases not matched to a gene. CDR1 LNHDA and CDR2 SQIVND come from the germline V gene (reference sequence). The CDR3 region has the DNA TGTGCCAGTAGCCGACAGGGGAACTACGAGCAGTACTTC. Its protein is CASSRQGNYEQYF.

The CDR3 sequence: CASSRWTGGDQETQYF. The CDR3 DNA follows: TGTGCCAGCTCACGTTGGACAGGGGGCGACCAAGAGACCCAGTACTTC. The genes are TRBV18 and TRBJ2-5; TRBD1 aligns across 11 bases. The CDR3 covers 16 residues. With V trimmed by 4 bases and J by 0 bases, 4 bases remained unmatched. Germline V gives CDR1 KGHSH, CDR2 LQKENI.

The table lists this clone with many counts. The CDR3 nucleotides read TGTGCCAGCAGTTTCGAGGGTAACTATGGCTACACCTTC. Protein: CASSFEGNYGYTF. The rearrangement links TRBV27 to TRBJ1-2; D is unresolved. There are 13 residues in the CDR3. The germline V gene has CDR1 MNHEY and CDR2 SMNVEV (reference sequence). Trimming cost V 3 bases and J 1 base, with 6 bases left between them.

The V and J genes are TRBV2 and TRBJ2-7; a possible D gene is TRBD1 (5 bases). The V gene lost 8 bases and the J gene lost 6 bases, with 8 bases spanning the gap. The V gene's germline CDR1 is SNHLY and CDR2 FYNNEI. The CDR3 runs 10 residues. In nucleotides, the CDR3 is TGTGCCAGCCTTAGGGGCGAGCAGTACTTC. It is translated as CASLRGEQYF.

The genes are TRBV6-5 and TRBJ2-1, with 10 bases fitting TRBD2. V trimming: 3 bases; J trimming: 0 bases; junction bases outside the gene matches: 2. Germline values: CDR1 MNHEY, CDR2 SVGAGI. CDR3 length equals 16 residues. The CDR3 here is CASSYSSGGSYNEQFF. The DNA for the CDR3 is TGTGCCAGCAGTTATTCTAGCGGGGGCTCCTACAATGAGCAGTTCTTC.

CDR3 sequence reads: CAGGGSGGPYEQYF. For the CDR3, the DNA is TGTGCCGGGGGGGGAAGCGGCGGCCCCTACGAGCAGTACTTC. The genes are TRBV2 and TRBJ2-7; TRBD2 agrees at 7 bases. CDR3 size: 14 residues. CDR1 and CDR2 from the germline V gene are SNHLY and FYNNEI. The V segment lost 11 bases and the J segment 2 bases; nucleotides outside the gene matches: 12. The complete variable domain, with remaining parts taken from reference TRBV2 and TRBJ2-7, reads EPEVTQTPSHQVTQMGQEVILRCVPISNHLYFYWYRQILGQKVEFLVSFYNNEISEKSEIFDDQFSVERPDGSNFTLKIRSTKLEDSAMYFCAGGGSGGPYEQYFGPGTRLTVT.

This clone was observed a single time. The chain combines TRBV14 with TRBJ2-2; the D is unclear. Trimming cost V 0 bases and J 0 bases, with 8 bases left between them. The CDR3 contains 16 residues. Germline V CDR1 and CDR2: SGHDN, FVKESK. The CDR3 DNA reads as TGTGCCAGCAGCCAAGATAGTTATCCGAACACCGGGGAGCTGTTTTTT. Translating gives CASSQDSYPNTGELFF.

This rearrangement joins TRBV9 to TRBJ2-3; 9 nucleotides match TRBD2. The ends lost 1 base at V and 4 bases at J; junction bases unmatched: 4. Germline V gene sequence: CDR1 SGDLS, CDR2 YYNGEE. This CDR3 spans 15 amino acids. The CDR3 loop is CASSVLAGGPDTQYF. CDR3 coding DNA: TGTGCCAGCAGCGTATTGGCGGGAGGGCCAGATACGCAGTATTTT.

The V gene is TRBV28, the J gene TRBJ2-7, with no clear D. The CDR3 length is 15 residues. With 3 bases removed from V and 0 bases from J, the gap between germline ends came to 12 bases. CDR1 MDHEN and CDR2 SYDVKM come from the germline V gene. The CDR3 bases are TGTGCCAGCAGTTTGGAGATCAATCTCTCCTACGAGCAGTACTTC. Encoded protein: CASSLEINLSYEQYF.

The genes are TRBV15 and TRBJ2-1; a possible D gene is TRBD2 (5 bases). Germline values: CDR1 LNHNV, CDR2 YYDKDF (reference sequence). This CDR3 has 15 amino acids. V was shortened by 1 base and J by 8 bases, with 15 bases between the two germline ends. The CDR3 DNA reads TGTGCCACCAGCAGAGGAGGAGCGGTGGGCGATGAGCAGTTCTTC. This gives the protein CATSRGGAVGDEQFF.

The rearrangement uses TRBV11-2 and TRBJ1-1; D possibly corresponds to TRBD1 (5 bases). Germline V gene lookup returns CDR1 SGHAT and CDR2 FQNNGV. Trimming pared 0 bases from V and 1 base from J, leaving 18 bases between. The CDR3 spans 18 residues. CDR3 sequence: CASSLDLGQGWENTEAFF. For the CDR3, the DNA is TGTGCCAGCAGCTTAGATCTTGGGCAGGGCTGGGAGAACACTGAAGCTTTCTTT.